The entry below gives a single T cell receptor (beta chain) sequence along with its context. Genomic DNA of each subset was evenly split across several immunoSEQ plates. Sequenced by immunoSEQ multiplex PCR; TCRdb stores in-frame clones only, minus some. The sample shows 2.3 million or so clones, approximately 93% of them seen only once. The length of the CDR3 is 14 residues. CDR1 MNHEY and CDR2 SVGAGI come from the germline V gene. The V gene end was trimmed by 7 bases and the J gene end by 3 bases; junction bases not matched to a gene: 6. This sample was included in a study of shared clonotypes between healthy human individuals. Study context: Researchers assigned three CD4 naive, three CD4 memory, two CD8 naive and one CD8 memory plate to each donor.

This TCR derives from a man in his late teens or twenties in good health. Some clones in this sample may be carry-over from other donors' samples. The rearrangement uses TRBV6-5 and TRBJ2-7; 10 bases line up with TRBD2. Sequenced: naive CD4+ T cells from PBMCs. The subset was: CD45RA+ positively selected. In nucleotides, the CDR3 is TGTGCCAGCACCCTGTGGACTAGCGGCTACGAGCAGTACTTC. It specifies CASTLWTSGYEQYF.